This T cell receptor (beta chain) appears in the sequencing data of a study of tumor and adjacent non-tumor tissue in lung cancer. Three rounds of nested PCR, following a modified ARM-PCR protocol, produced the TCRbeta library. TCRdb called the multiplex PCR reads again in MiXCR, with one record for every CDR3 protein. The sample has about 93,000 distinct CDR3 sequences; just over 65% are singletons. This sample's RNA came from whole unsorted tissue. The CDR3 loop spans 12 amino acids. Per the germline V gene, CDR1 is SQVTM and CDR2 is ANQGSEA. V was pared by 6 bases and J by 7 bases, with 8 bases of the junction left unmatched. This clonotype was observed a handful of times.

The chain links TRBV29-1 to TRBJ1-2; 7 bases match TRBD1. Sequenced: lung tumor tissue. The receptor was isolated from a man in his sixties with non-small cell lung cancer. DNA of the CDR3: TGCAGCGTGACACAGGGGTCTGGTGGCTACACCTTC. Its protein product is CSVTQGSGGYTF.